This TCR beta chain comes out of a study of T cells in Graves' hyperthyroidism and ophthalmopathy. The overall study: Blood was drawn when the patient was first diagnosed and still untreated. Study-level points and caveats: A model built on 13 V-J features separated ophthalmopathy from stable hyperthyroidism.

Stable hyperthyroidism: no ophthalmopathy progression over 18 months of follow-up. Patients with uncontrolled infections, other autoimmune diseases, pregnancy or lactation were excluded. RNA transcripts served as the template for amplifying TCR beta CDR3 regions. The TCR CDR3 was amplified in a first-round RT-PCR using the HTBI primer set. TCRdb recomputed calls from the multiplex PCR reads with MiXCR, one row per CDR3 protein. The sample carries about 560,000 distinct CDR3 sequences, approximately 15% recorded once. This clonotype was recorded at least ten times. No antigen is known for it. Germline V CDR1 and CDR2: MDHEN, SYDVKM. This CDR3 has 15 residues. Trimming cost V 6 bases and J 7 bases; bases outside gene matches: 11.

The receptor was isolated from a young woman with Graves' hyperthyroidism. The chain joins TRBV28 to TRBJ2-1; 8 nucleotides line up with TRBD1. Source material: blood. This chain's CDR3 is CASSSQGVVRNEQFF. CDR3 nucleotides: TGTGCCAGCAGCTCACAGGGGGTGGTAAGGAATGAGCAGTTCTTC.